What follows is one T cell receptor beta chain and its context. This record comes from a study of blood T cell repertoires in COVID-19. About the study: Samples came from the United States, Italy and Spain, spanning acute and convalescent COVID-19.

Sequencing used immunoSEQ multiplex PCR; TCRdb keeps in-frame clones, though not all of them. The sample lists about 310,000 clones, approximately 91% occurring once. All enrollees were roughly 18 to 95 years old and from fewer than 30 US areas. The recovered donors of Cohort 3 showed two negative PCRs, clearance, or symptom resolution. The CDR3 totals 14 residues. V lost 3 bases and J 0 bases, leaving 9 bases between the germline ends. The germline V gene encodes CDR1 SQVTM and CDR2 ANQGSEA. The specimen was PBMCs or T cells enriched from blood (not recorded which). The TCR was taken from a woman between 40 and 55 years old who had recovered from COVID-19. The rearrangement joins TRBV29-1 to TRBJ1-3, with D hard to call. CDR3 coding DNA: TGCAGCGTTGAGCCAGGTCTCTCTGGAAACACCATATATTTT. Translating gives CSVEPGLSGNTIYF.